What follows is one T cell receptor beta chain and its context. Its antigen is not known. Trimming removed 0 bases from V and 1 base from J, with 13 bases in between. Germline V gene data show CDR1 as SGHRS and CDR2 as YFSETQ. The length of the CDR3 is 17 residues. The sample is drawn from a study of OX40 agonist ivuxolimab in advanced cancers. In the study overall: Eligibility admitted prior anti-PD-1, anti-PD-L1 or anti-CTLA-4 therapy; 40% to 50% had some. Regarding the study as a whole: By week 6 at 0.1 to 3.0 mg/kg, blood CD4+ and CD8+ T cells had expanded clonally. Partial responders dosed at 0.1-3.0 mg/kg displayed clonal expansion ranking among the lowest.

Autoimmune disease history or systemic immunosuppression barred patients. The data were produced by immunoSEQ multiplex PCR, yet TCRdb's version contains in-frame clones alone and is incomplete. The table includes around 40,000 clones, 82% detected once. The sample was CD4+ or CD8+ T cells sorted from blood, taken in a trial of the OX40 agonist ivuxolimab. The sequence was obtained from an adult with an advanced solid tumor such as melanoma, head and neck, liver or kidney cancer. The chain uses TRBV5-1 and TRBJ1-4; TRBD1 is a possible D gene (6 bases). For the CDR3, the DNA is TGCGCCAGCAGCTTGGCTGGGGACATTAGAACTAATGAAAAACTGTTTTTT. Its protein product is CASSLAGDIRTNEKLFF.